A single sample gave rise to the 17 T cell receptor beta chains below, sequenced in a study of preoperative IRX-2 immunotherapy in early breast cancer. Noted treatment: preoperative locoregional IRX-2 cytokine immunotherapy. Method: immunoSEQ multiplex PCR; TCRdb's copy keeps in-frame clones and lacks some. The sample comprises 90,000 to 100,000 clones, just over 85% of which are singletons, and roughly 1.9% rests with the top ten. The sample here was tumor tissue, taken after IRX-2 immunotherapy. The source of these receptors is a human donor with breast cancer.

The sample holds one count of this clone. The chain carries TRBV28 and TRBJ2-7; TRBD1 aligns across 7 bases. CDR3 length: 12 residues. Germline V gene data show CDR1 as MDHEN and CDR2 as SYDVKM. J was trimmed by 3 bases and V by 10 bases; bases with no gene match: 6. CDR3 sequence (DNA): TGTGCCACGTATGGACAGGACTACGAGCAGTACTTC. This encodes CATYGQDYEQYF.

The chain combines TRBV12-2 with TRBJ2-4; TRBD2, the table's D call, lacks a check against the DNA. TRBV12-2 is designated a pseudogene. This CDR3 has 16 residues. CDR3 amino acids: CASRLDRRGIKNIQYF. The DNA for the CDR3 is TGTGCAAGTCGCTTAGATCGACGAGGGATAAAAAACATTCAGTACTTC.

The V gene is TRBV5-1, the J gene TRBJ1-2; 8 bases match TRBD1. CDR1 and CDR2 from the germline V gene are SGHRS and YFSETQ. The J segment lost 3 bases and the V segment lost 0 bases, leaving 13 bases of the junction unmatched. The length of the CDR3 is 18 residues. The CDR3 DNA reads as TGCGCCAGCAGCTTGGACGGACAGGGACCCACTGTCGACTATGGCTACACCTTC. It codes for CASSLDGQGPTVDYGYTF.

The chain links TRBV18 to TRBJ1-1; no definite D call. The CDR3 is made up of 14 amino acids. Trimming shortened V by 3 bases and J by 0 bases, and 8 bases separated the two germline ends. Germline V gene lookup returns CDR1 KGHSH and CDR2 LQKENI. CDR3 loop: CASSPGRVNTEAFF. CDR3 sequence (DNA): TGTGCCAGCTCACCCGGGAGGGTGAACACTGAAGCTTTCTTT.

DNA of the CDR3: TGTGCCACCTTGGGACAAGCCAAAAGGGGAGAGACCCAGTACTTC. Its translation: CATLGQAKRGETQYF. The chain recombines TRBV7-6 with TRBJ2-5, with D possibly matching TRBD1 (6 bases). CDR3 length: 15 residues. The V gene lost 10 bases and the J gene lost 4 bases, with 22 bases spanning the gap. CDR1 and CDR2 from the germline V gene are SGHVS and FNYEAQ.

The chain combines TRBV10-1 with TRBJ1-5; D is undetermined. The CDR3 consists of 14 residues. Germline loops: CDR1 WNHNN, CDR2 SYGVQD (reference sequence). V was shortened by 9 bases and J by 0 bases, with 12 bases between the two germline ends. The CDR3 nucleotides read TGCGCCAGGTACAGAGCCTATAGCAATCAGCCCCAGCATTTT. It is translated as CARYRAYSNQPQHF.

CDR3 loop: CASRLRGLDTGADTQYF. Here the CDR3 DNA reads TGCGCCAGCAGGTTAAGGGGCTTGGACACTGGAGCAGATACGCAGTATTTT. The J gene is TRBJ2-3, the V gene TRBV5-1; D possibly corresponds to TRBD1 (5 bases). The CDR3 totals 17 residues. Trimming took off 5 bases at V and 4 bases at J, with 23 bases between the two ends. Germline values: CDR1 SGHRS, CDR2 YFSETQ.

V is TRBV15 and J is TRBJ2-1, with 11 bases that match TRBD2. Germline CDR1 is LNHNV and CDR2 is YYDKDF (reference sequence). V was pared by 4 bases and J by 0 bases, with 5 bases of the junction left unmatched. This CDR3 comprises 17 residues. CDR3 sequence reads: CATSMGTSGSSYNEQFF. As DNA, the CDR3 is TGTGCCACCAGCATGGGGACTAGCGGAAGCTCCTACAATGAGCAGTTCTTC.

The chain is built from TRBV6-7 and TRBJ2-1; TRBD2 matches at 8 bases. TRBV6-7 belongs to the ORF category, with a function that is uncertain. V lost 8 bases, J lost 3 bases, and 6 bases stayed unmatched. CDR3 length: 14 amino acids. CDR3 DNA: TGTGCCAGCCGGCGGGAGGAACACTACAATGAGCAGTTCTTC. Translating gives CASRREEHYNEQFF.

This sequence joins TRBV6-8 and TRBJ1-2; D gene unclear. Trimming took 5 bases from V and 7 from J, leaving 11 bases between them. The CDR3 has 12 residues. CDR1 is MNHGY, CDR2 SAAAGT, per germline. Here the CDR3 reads CASSNREVGYTF. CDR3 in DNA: TGTGCCAGCAGTAATAGGGAGGTTGGCTACACCTTC.

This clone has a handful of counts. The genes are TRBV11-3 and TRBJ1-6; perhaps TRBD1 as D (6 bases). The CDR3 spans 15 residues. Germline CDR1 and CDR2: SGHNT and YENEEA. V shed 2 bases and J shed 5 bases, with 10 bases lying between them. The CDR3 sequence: CASSLQGLDNSPLHF. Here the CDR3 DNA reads TGTGCCAGCAGCTTACAGGGGTTGGATAATTCACCCCTCCACTTT.

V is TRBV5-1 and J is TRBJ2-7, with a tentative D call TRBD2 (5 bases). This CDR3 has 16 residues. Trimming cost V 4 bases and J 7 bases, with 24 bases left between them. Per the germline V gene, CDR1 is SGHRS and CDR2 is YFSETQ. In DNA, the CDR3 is TGCGCCAGCAGCCCGTCATTAGACACAGCCACGGGGGAGCAGTACTTC. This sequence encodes CASSPSLDTATGEQYF. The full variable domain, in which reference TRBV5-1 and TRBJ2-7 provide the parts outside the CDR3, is KAGVTQTPRYLIKTRGQQVTLSCSPISGHRSVSWYQQTPGQGLQFLFEYFSETQRNKGNFPGRFSGRQFSNSRSEMNVSTLELGDSALYLCASSPSLDTATGEQYFGPGTRLTVT.

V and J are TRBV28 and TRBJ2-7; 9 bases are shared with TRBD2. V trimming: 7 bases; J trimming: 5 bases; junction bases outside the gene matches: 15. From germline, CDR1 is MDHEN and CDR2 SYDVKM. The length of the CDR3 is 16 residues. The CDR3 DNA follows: TGTGCCAGCAACGAGGTAGGCGGGAGGGGAGTCAACGAGCAGTACTTC. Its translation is CASNEVGGRGVNEQYF.

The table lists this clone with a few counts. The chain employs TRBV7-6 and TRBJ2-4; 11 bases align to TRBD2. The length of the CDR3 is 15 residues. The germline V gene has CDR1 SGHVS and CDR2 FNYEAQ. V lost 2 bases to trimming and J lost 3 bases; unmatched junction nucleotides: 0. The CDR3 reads CASSLLAGGKNIQYF. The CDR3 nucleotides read TGTGCCAGCAGCTTACTAGCGGGGGGCAAAAACATTCAGTACTTC.

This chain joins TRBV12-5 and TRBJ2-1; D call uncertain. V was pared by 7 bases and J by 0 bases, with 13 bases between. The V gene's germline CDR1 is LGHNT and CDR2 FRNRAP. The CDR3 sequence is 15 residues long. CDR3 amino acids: CASATGVSSYNEQFF. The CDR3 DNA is TGTGCTAGTGCCACTGGGGTTAGCTCCTACAATGAGCAGTTCTTC.

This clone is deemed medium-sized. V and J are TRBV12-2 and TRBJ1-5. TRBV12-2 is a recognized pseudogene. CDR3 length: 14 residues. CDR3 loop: CASRPGTHNQPQHF. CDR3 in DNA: TGTGCAAGTCGCCCCGGGACTCACAATCAGCCCCAGCATTTT.

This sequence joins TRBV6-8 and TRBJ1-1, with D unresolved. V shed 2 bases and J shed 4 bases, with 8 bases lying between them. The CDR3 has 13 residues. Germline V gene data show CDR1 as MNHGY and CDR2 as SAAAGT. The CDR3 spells CASSYRRVTEAFF. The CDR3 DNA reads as TGTGCCAGCAGTTACAGAAGGGTCACTGAAGCTTTCTTT.